This T cell receptor (beta chain) was profiled in a study of early stage breast cancer tumors. Study-level points and caveats: Enriched TCRB sequences shared across patients were mostly commonly generated sequences. Tumors had about 2.4-fold higher T cell density and higher clonality than adjacent normal breast tissue. Comparing each tissue with blood distinguished tumor from normal in about 90% of the 16 patients.

As to this clone: Its antigen is not known.

TCRdb's copy holds only in-frame clones and misses some; the assay was immunoSEQ multiplex PCR. This table holds 50,000 or so clones, approximately 80% found once. The sample consisted of blood. This receptor was obtained from a person aged 45 to 60 with breast cancer.

The CDR3 bases are TGTGCCAGCAGCCCTAGGCGGGACAGCCCCTATGGCTACACCTTC. This sequence encodes CASSPRRDSPYGYTF. This chain connects TRBV7-2 to TRBJ1-2; 7 bases fit TRBD1. CDR1 SGHTA and CDR2 FQGNSA come from the germline V gene. The CDR3 is 15 amino acids. With 5 bases clipped from V and 4 bases from J, the junction kept 10 bases outside the gene matches.